The source of this TCR beta chain is a study of cytomegalovirus exposure and HLA in healthy donors. Study summary: Roughly 80% of 300 to 450 genotyped donors fell in the Caucasian-associated ancestry cluster.

Researchers ran the PCR with 60 Vbeta and 13 Jbeta primers. Repertoires were generated with immunoSEQ multiplex PCR, while TCRdb's copy carries only in-frame clones and drops some. Of some 99,000 clones listed, 74% were seen once; the top ten hold under 2%. The V end was cut by 1 base, the J end by 4 bases, with 7 bases between. The CDR3 consists of 13 residues. CDR1 is MDHEN, CDR2 SYDVKM, per germline. The chain is built from TRBV28 and TRBJ1-1; D gene uncertain. This receptor was obtained from a male donor in good health and CMV-seronegative. The specimen was PBMCs. CDR3 amino acids: CASSLSGFTEAFF. CDR3 nucleotide sequence: TGTGCCAGCAGTTTATCGGGGTTCACTGAAGCTTTCTTT.